What follows are 6 T cell receptor beta chains derived from one specimen sequenced in a study of molecular identifiers for immune sequencing clone quantification. TCRdb re-called the PCR reads with MiXCR, one entry per CDR3 protein. The sample lists about 640,000 distinct CDR3 sequences, just under 20% occurring once. The specimen was naive CD8+ T cells from blood, with Jurkat cell RNA spiked in. Subset: FACS-sorted CD8+CD4-CCR7+CD45RA+ naive T cells. Receptors were obtained from a human donor in good health. Some libraries in this study had Jurkat cell RNA spiked in.

The rearrangement joins TRBV20-1 to TRBJ1-6; the D is unclear. Deletions cut 6 bases from V and 7 bases from J, with 19 bases between. This CDR3 has 15 residues. Per germline, CDR1 DFQATT and CDR2 SNEGSKA (reference sequence). The CDR3: CSALLFRAKNSPLHF. CDR3 in DNA: TGCAGTGCCCTCCTATTCCGGGCCAAGAATTCACCCCTCCACTTT.

A few counts support this clonotype. The V call is TRBV18, the J call TRBJ1-1; D is ambiguous. V dropped 2 bases and J dropped 6 bases, with 13 bases sitting between them. Germline lookup yields CDR1 KGHSH and CDR2 LQKENI. This CDR3 spans 14 amino acids. The CDR3 bases are TGTGCCAGCTCACCATACTCGTCTGTGGCTGAAGCTTTCTTT. Its translation: CASSPYSSVAEAFF.

This clonotype was found a few times. V is TRBV2 and J is TRBJ2-3; 9 nucleotides match TRBD1. V gave up 8 bases and J gave up 4 bases; unmatched junction bases: 13. The CDR3 is made up of 16 amino acids. Germline lookup yields CDR1 SNHLY and CDR2 FYNNEI. CDR3 nucleotide sequence: TGTGCCAGCCAGTTAACCGGGACAGGGTACCCAGATACGCAGTATTTT. Residues: CASQLTGTGYPDTQYF.

In this sample, this clonotype turned up many times. The rearrangement joins TRBV5-4 to TRBJ1-1; no clear D gene. The V gene lost 4 bases and the J gene lost 0 bases, with 13 bases spanning the gap. Germline V CDR1 and CDR2: SGHNT, YYREEE (reference sequence). This CDR3 has 15 amino acids. The CDR3 DNA sequence: TGTGCCAGCAGCGTGGGTCCGGGGATGAACACTGAAGCTTTCTTT. Residues: CASSVGPGMNTEAFF.

The chain employs TRBV19 and TRBJ2-2, with D possibly TRBD2 on 6 matching bases. Germline CDR1 LNHDA, CDR2 SQIVND (reference sequence). The CDR3 runs to 14 residues. Deletions cut 1 base from V and 6 bases from J, with 9 bases between. The CDR3 here is CASSIGGASGELFF. CDR3 coding DNA: TGTGCCAGTAGTATAGGCGGGGCCTCCGGGGAGCTGTTTTTT.

Notes on this clonotype: One end of the junction fails to match germline, which may point to a read error. The rearrangement joins TRBV6-4 to TRBJ1-2; possibly TRBD1 for D (5 bases). CDR1 MRHNA and CDR2 SNTAGT come from the germline V gene. CDR3 size: 15 residues. The CDR3 protein is CASSPTPDRFYDYTF. CDR3 in DNA: TGTGCCAGCAGCCCCACGCCCGACAGATTCTATGACTACACCTTC.